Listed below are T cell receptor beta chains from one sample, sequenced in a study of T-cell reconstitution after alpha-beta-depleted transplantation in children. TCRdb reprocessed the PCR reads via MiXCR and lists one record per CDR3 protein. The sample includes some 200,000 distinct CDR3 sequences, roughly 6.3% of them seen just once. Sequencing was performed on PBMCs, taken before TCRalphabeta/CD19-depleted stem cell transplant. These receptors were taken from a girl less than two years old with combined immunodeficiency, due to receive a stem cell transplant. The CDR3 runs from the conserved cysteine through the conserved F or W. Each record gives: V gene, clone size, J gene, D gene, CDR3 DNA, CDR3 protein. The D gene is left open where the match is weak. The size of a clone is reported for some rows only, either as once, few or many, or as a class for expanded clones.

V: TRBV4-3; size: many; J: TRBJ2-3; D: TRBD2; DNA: TGCGCCAGCAGCCAAGATCTAAGACTAGCGGCCTACACAGATACGCAGTATTTT; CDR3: CASSQDLRLAAYTDTQYF
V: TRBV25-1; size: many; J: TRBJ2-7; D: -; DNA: TGTGCCAGCAGTGAATATAACGGGGGCGCGTTCTCCTACGAGCAGTACTTC; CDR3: CASSEYNGGAFSYEQYF
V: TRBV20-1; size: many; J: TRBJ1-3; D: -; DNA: TGCAGTGCTAGAGATCGTGGGTCTCCAGGCTCTGGAAACACCATATATTTT; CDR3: CSARDRGSPGSGNTIYF
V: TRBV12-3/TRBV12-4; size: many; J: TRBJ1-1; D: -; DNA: TGTGCCAGCAGTTGGTACAGCGAGGACACTGAAGCTTTCTTT; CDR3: CASSWYSEDTEAFF
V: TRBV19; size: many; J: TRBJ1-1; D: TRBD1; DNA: TGTGCCAGTAGTATTGGGACAGGGGGAAACACTGAAGCTTTCTTT; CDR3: CASSIGTGGNTEAFF
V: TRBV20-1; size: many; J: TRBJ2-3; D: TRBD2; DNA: TGCAGTGCTAGAACGGGTAGCGGGGGGTCAAGGAGCACAGATACGCAGTATTTT; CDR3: CSARTGSGGSRSTDTQYF
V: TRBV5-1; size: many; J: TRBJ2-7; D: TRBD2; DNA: TGCGCCAGCAGCCCCACTAGCGGGGGGGCCTACGAGCAGTACTTC; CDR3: CASSPTSGGAYEQYF
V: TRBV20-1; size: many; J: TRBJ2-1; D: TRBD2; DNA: TGCAGTGCTCCGGGACTAGCACGATACAATGAGCAGTTCTTC; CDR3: CSAPGLARYNEQFF
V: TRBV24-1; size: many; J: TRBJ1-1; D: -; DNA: TGTGCCACCAGTCAGGGGCGAACTGAAGCTTTCTTT; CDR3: CATSQGRTEAFF
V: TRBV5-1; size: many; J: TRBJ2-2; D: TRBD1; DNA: TGCGCCAGCAGCCGTACTCAGGGGGCCGGGGAGCTGTTTTTT; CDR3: CASSRTQGAGELFF
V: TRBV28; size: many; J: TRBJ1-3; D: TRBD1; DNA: TGTGCCAGCAGTCTCCGACTGGCAGGGGGCCTCTCTGGAAACACCATATATTTT; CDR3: CASSLRLAGGLSGNTIYF
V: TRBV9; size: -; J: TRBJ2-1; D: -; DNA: TGTGCCAGCAGCCGGACCCAACACTACAATGAGCAGTTCTTC; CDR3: CASSRTQHYNEQFF
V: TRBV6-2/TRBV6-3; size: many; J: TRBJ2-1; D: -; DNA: TGTGCCAGCAGTTACTTTCGCGCCTATGTGGGCGATGAGCAGTTCTTC; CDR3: CASSYFRAYVGDEQFF
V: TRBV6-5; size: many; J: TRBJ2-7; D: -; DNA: TGTGCCAGCAGTTACTTCCCGAGGGGCTACGAGCAGTACTTC; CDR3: CASSYFPRGYEQYF
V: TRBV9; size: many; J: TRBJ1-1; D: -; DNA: TGTGCCAGCAGCGTAGCCATCGGGTACACTGAAGCTTTCTTT; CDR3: CASSVAIGYTEAFF
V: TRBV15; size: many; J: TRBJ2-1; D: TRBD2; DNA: TGTGCCACCAGCAGATTAGCGGGAGCAAGCTACAATGAGCAGTTCTTC; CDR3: CATSRLAGASYNEQFF
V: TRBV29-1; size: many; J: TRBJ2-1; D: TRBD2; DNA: TGCAGCGTTGAGGGCGGGAGGGCCTCTGAGCAGTTCTTC; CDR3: CSVEGGRASEQFF
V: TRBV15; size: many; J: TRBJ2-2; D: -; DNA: TGTGCCACCAGCAGAGATAAAGGAACCGGGGAGCTGTTTTTT; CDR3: CATSRDKGTGELFF
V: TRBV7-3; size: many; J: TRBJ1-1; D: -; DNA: TGTGCCAGCACCTTTAATTCGGACTCGAACACTGAAGCTTTCTTT; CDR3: CASTFNSDSNTEAFF
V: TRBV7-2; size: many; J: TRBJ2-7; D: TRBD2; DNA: TGTGCCAGCAGCTTACACCACGTCAGGACTAGCGGGACCTCGATCTACGAGCAGTACTTC; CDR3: CASSLHHVRTSGTSIYEQYF
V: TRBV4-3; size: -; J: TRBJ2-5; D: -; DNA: TGCGCCAGCAGCCAAGGTCGGAGAGAGACCCAGTACTTC; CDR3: CASSQGRRETQYF
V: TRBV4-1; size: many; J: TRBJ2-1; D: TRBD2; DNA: TGCGCCAGCAGCCAGATAGCGGGAGAGGGCGAGCAGTTCTTC; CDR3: CASSQIAGEGEQFF
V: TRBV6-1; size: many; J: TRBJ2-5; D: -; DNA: TGTGCCAGCAGCATCTGGGCTGGGGGCCAAGAGACCCAGTACTTC; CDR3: CASSIWAGGQETQYF
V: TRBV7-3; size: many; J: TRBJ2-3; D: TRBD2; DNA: TGTGCCAGCAGCTCCGGGACTAGTGGAGCAGATACGCAGTATTTT; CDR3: CASSSGTSGADTQYF
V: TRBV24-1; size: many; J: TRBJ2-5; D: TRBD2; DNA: TGTGCCACCAGTGATTTGCACGGGGGGGGAGAGACCCAGTACTTC; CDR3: CATSDLHGGGETQYF
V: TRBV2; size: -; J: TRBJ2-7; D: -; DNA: TGTGCCAGCACCACGATACAGGGAAATCACGAGCAGTACTTC; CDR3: CASTTIQGNHEQYF
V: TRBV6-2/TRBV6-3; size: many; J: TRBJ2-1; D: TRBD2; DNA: TGTGCCAGCAGTTACTCACCATATAGGACTAGCGGGGGGATATACAATGAGCAGTTCTTC; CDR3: CASSYSPYRTSGGIYNEQFF
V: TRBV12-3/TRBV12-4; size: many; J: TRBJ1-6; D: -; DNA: TGTGCCAGCAGTATCGGCTCACCCCTCCACTTT; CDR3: CASSIGSPLHF
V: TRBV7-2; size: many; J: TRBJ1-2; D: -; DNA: TGTGCCAGCAGCCGAAGAGCAAGTTCCTATGGCTACACCTTC; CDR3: CASSRRASSYGYTF
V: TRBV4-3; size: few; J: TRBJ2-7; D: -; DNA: TGCGCCAGCAGCCAAGATTGGGGGTCCTACGAGCAGTACTTC; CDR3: CASSQDWGSYEQYF
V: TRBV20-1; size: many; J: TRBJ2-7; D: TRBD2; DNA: TGCAGTGCTAGAGGCCTAGCGGGAGGAATCGAGCAGTACTTC; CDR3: CSARGLAGGIEQYF
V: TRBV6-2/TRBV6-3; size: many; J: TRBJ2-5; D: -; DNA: TGTGCCAGCAGTGTCCAAGAGACCCAGTACTTC; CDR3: CASSVQETQYF
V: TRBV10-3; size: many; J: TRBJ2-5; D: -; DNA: TGTGCCATCAGTCCATTCCAGGGTTCGGAGACCCAGTACTTC; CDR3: CAISPFQGSETQYF
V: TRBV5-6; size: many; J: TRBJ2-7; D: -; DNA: TGTGCCAGCAGCTTGGCGGGACGGATAGCCTACGAGCAGTACTTC; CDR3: CASSLAGRIAYEQYF
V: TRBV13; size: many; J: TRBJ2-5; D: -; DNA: TGTGCCAGCAGCTTAGATCGGGGTGTGACCCAGTACTTC; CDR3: CASSLDRGVTQYF
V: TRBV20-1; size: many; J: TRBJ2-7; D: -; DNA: TGCAGTGCTGAGAGATCGTACGAGCAGTACTTC; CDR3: CSAERSYEQYF
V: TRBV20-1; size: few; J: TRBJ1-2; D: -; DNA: TGCAGTGCTAGACGGCAGGACTATGGCTACACCTTC; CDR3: CSARRQDYGYTF